The sequence of this T cell receptor (beta chain) was determined in a study of metastatic and nonmetastatic thyroid tumors. The CDR3 extends over 16 amino acids. The trim removed 2 bases at V and 5 bases at J, leaving 7 bases unmatched. The germline V gene has CDR1 SGHAT and CDR2 FQDESV (reference sequence). Original analysis: It was from CDR3 differences across clinicopathological groups that a distant-metastasis classifier for papillary thyroid cancer was built. TCRdb re-called clones from the PCR reads using MiXCR. The V and J calls and clone size come from TCRdb's table, not from the authors' own analysis. This table has about 21,000 clones, 20% to 30% appearing once. This clone came up many times. No treatment of any kind had been given to any patient before thyroid surgery.

The sequencing input was blood. The chain joins TRBV11-1 to TRBJ2-3, with TRBD2 matching over 10 bases. This TCR was recovered from a female donor with papillary thyroid cancer or a benign thyroid nodule (not recorded which). Some clones in this sample may be carry-over from other donors' samples. CDR3 protein: CASSLRRPSGGDTQYF. CDR3 coding DNA: TGTGCCAGCAGCTTAAGGCGTCCTAGCGGGGGAGATACGCAGTATTTT.